This T cell receptor beta chain stems from a study of shared clonotypes between healthy human individuals. About the study: The donor group consisted of two women and three men, aged 18 to 49. Findings of the study overall: Larger richness was generally estimated for naive than memory subsets. Sampling involved blood alone; tissue repertoires likely differ.

Naivety among CD8 cells was defined by CD45RO negativity and positive CCR7 selection, thereby excluding terminally differentiated effector memory CD45RA+ cells. CDR3 size: 19 residues. From germline, CDR1 is SQVTM and CDR2 ANQGSEA. V was clipped by 6 bases and J by 3 bases, with 33 bases between them. TCRdb's copy holds only in-frame clones and misses some; the assay was immunoSEQ multiplex PCR. Of about 2.1 million clones listed, around 95% are singletons. Remarks on this clone: Its matching antigen is unknown.

The sample consisted of naive CD8+ T cells from PBMCs. The receptor was derived from a man in his late teens or twenties in good health. Some clones in this sample may be carry-over from other donors' samples. J is TRBJ2-7 and V is TRBV29-1; D may be TRBD1 (7 bases). CDR3 region: CSVRGSGTDRTKDLYEQYF. The CDR3 DNA is TGCAGCGTCCGGGGGAGTGGGACAGATAGAACGAAGGACCTCTACGAGCAGTACTTC.